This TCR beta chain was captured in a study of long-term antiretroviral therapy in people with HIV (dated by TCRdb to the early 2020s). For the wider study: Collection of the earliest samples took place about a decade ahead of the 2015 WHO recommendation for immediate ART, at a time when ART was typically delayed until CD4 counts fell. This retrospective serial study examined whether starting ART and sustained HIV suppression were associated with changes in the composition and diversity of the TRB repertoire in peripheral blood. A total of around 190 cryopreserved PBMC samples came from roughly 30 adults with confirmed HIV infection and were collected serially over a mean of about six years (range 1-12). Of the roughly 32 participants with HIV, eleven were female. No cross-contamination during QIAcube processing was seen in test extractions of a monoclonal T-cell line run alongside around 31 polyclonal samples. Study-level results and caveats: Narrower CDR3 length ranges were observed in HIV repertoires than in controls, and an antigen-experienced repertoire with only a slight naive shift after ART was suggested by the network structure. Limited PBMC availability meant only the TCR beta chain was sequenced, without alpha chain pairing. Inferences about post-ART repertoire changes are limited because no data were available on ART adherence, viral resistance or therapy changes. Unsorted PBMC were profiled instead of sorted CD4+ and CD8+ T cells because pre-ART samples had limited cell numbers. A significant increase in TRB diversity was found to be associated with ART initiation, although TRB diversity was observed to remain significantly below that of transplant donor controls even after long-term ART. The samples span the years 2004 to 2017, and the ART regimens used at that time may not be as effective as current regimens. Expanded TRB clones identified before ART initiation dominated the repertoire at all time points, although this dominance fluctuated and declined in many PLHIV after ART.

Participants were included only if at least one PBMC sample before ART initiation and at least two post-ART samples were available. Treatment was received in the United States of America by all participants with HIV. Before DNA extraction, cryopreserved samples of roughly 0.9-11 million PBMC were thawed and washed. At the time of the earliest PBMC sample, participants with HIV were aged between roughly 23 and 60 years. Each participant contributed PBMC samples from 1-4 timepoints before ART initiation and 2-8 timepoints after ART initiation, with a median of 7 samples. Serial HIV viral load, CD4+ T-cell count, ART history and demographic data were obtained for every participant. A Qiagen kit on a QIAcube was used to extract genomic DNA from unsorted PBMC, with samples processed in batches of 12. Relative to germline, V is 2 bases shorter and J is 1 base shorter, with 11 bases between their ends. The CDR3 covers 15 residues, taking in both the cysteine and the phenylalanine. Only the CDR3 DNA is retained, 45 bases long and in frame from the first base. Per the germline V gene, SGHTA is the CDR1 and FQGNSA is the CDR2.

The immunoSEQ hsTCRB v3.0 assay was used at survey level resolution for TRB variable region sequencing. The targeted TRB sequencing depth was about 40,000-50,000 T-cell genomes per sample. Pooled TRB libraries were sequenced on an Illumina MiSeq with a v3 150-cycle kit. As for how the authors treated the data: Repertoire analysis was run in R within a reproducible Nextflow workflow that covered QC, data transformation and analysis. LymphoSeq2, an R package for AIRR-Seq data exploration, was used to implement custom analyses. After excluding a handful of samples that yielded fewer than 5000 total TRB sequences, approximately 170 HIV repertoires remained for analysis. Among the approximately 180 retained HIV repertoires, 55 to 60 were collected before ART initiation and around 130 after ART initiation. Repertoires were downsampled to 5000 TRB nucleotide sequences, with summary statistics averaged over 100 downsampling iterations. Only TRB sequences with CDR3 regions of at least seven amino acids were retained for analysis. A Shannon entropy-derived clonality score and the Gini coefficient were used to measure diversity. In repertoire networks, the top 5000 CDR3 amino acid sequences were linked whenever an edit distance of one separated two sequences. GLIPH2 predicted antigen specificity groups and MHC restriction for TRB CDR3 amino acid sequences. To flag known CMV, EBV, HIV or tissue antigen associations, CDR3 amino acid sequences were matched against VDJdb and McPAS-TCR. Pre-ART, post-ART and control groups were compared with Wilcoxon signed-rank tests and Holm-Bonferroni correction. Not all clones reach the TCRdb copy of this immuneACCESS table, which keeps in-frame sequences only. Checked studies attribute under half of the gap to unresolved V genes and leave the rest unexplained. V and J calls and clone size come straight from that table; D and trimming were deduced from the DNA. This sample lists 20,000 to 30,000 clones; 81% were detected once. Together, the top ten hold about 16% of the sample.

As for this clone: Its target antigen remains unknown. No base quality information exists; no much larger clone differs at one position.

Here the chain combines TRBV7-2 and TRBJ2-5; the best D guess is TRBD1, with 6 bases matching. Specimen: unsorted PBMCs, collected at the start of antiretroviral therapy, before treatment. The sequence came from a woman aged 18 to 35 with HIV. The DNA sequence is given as TGTGCCAGCAGCTTATTTGGGGGCAGCCAAGAGACCCAGTACTTC. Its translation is CASSLFGGSQETQYF.